A selection of T cell receptor beta chains follows, all from one sample in a study of T cell changes during pregnancy in multiple sclerosis. Clones were sequenced by immunoSEQ multiplex PCR, and TCRdb holds only the in-frame ones, with some missing. Of 100,000 or so clones in the sample, 92% were seen once. Sample: peripheral blood, taken after pregnancy. The source is a female donor with multiple sclerosis, enrolled in a pregnancy study. Each CDR3 is given without its conserved first and last residue. The D gene is left open where the match is weak. Rows give clone size only sometimes, using once, few, many, or a class for an expanded clone.

d_call clone_size v_call cdr3_aa
NA NA TRBV2 ASSDRLQETQY
NA NA TRBV7-2 ASSSAASGTQY
TRBD1 NA TRBV5-1 ASSLGDRASPLH
TRBD1 NA TRBV4-2 ASSQGFTGGDTGELF
NA NA TRBV7-8 ASSWRMNTEAF
TRBD1 NA TRBV4-3 ASSQEETGEGTEAF
TRBD1 NA TRBV28 ASSVGQGASPLH
NA once TRBV27 ASRSGYNQPQH
NA NA TRBV2 ASTAWQGGFYNEQF
TRBD2 once TRBV13 ASSATSGGRGSGKQY
NA few TRBV2 ASSVSRETQY
NA NA TRBV18 ASSPRLAADTQY
TRBD1 NA TRBV19 ASSSLDRVNYGYT
TRBD2 NA TRBV10-3 AINSGLLAYEQY
NA NA TRBV6-1 ASSGRAPNEQF
TRBD1 NA TRBV28 ASSDGTGRNQPQH
TRBD1 once TRBV7-2 ASSAETGQETQY
TRBD2 NA TRBV4-1 ASSQGIAGGRSEQF
TRBD2 NA TRBV30 AWSIGRGSTGELF
TRBD2 NA TRBV5-1 ASSLDTGGETQY
TRBD2 NA TRBV9 ASSTSGTSGRNEQF
TRBD2 NA TRBV18 ASSPTYGTTNTDTQY
NA NA TRBV5-1 ASSPGQALYEQY
NA NA TRBV6-5 ASSYNRNTGELF
NA NA TRBV4-1 ASSQEGAVPKELF
TRBD1 NA TRBV10-2 ASTLDRGDSPLH
NA NA TRBV11-1 ASSLLAGLLYEQY
NA NA TRBV6-6 ASSYLGHNSNQPQH
NA NA TRBV7-2 ASSLFREFSTGELF
NA NA TRBV27 ASRVSPLPGLDYNEQF
NA NA TRBV6-5 ATKPGVTYNEQF
NA NA TRBV4-2 ASSQAPLASGFVGGTIY
NA NA TRBV7-2 ATSGSYGYT
NA NA TRBV2 ASSLDSSSYNEQF
TRBD1 NA TRBV9 ASSASGTGSFYGYT
TRBD2 NA TRBV10-3 AISETGGGSPHSTDTQY
NA NA TRBV6-4 ASSDSGQSTDTQY
NA NA TRBV7-8 ASSLGLNEQF
NA NA TRBV5-4 ASSSRTEAF
TRBD1 once TRBV2 ASSGDRGQVTQY
TRBD1 NA TRBV5-1 ASTAPSGQGHYNSPLH
TRBD2 NA TRBV27 ASTYSGNGANEQF
NA NA TRBV5-1 ASSLGGIDEQY
NA NA TRBV28 ASSFVLKEKLF
TRBD1 NA TRBV16 ASSLRSGTGNSPLH
NA NA TRBV28 ASSTLRKTQY
NA few TRBV7-8 ASSPPGSGNTIY
NA NA TRBV23-1 ASSPNRTRRSPRFTYEQY
TRBD2 NA TRBV2 ASSEMGSGTQTQY
TRBD1 NA TRBV7-2 ASSPLGGTGAQPQH
NA NA TRBV27 ASSITDNQETQY
TRBD2 NA TRBV14 ASSQRTSGIGELF
NA NA TRBV2 ASSDRGISYEQY
TRBD1 NA TRBV11-3 ASSQGTGSSYNEQF
TRBD1 once TRBV6-1 ASSYRTGGQPQH
TRBD1 NA TRBV6-5 ASRSLTGWNSPLH
TRBD1 NA TRBV9 ASSVTGGEGQPQH
NA NA TRBV12-5 ASGWGTSTEKLF
NA NA TRBV6-5 ASRPPGQSYEQY